The clone carrying this T cell receptor beta chain was counted between two and nine times. The table came from immunoSEQ multiplex PCR; TCRdb's copy has only in-frame clones and leaves some out. This sample has about 62,000 clones, with 89% found just once. Germline CDR1 SEHNR, CDR2 FQNEAQ (reference sequence). V lost 4 bases and J lost 7; bases outside the gene matches: 5. CDR3 length: 14 amino acids. The source of the sample is a study of T cell changes during pregnancy in multiple sclerosis. This chain connects TRBV7-9 to TRBJ2-7; 12 nucleotides align to TRBD1. Source: peripheral blood, taken in the first trimester of pregnancy. The receptor comes from a female donor with multiple sclerosis, enrolled in a pregnancy study. The CDR3 loop reads CASSWDRGPGEQYF. The DNA for the CDR3 is TGTGCCAGCAGCTGGGACAGGGGGCCGGGGGAGCAGTACTTC.